This TCR beta chain was recovered during a study of blood T cells in healthy people across ages. Only a few counts were recorded for this clonotype. Its antigen remains unidentified. Sample-barcoded 5' priming and a J-beta primer mix drove a second PCR of about 6 to 12 cycles. Each TCR beta cDNA got a 12-nucleotide random molecular identifier. TCRdb passed the 5' RACE reads through MiXCR, listing each CDR3 protein once. The repertoire holds about a million distinct CDR3 sequences, about 53% seen once, with roughly 23% in the top ten. Whole-study results and caveats: In long-lived donors, naive CD4+ cell counts and diversity exceeded those of aged donors. Per-million-T-cell TCR beta diversity fell roughly linearly with age.

The people who gave samples were healthy Caucasians from Russia, aged roughly 6 to 100. CDR1 is SQVTM, CDR2 ANQGSEA, per germline. Trimming shortened V by 1 base and J by 7 bases, and 7 bases separated the two germline ends. The CDR3 has 11 residues. Material for sequencing was blood. This receptor was taken from a woman aged 60-75 years in good health. J is TRBJ1-2 and V is TRBV29-1, with unresolved D. CDR3 sequence (DNA): TGCAGCGTTGAAGTTCAAGGTGGCTACACCTTC. Protein: CSVEVQGGYTF.